A selection of T cell receptor beta chains follows, all from one sample in a study of blood T cell repertoires in COVID-19. TCRdb keeps only in-frame clones here, not all; method: immunoSEQ multiplex PCR. Here the sample spans fewer than 250,000 clones, 75% to 85% being singletons. What was sequenced was PBMCs or T cells enriched from blood (not recorded which). The receptor source for this set is a woman in her thirties or forties with acute COVID-19. Both conserved end residues are part of each CDR3. The D gene is left open where the match is weak. Size values are once, few and many counts, or a class for expanded clones, and some rows have none.

j_gene: TRBJ1-5; v_gene: TRBV24-1; d_gene: .; abundance: .; CDR3nt: TGTGCCACCAGTGATAGCGGGGCTAACCTCGCTCCCAATCAGCCCCAGCATTTT; CDR3aa: CATSDSGANLAPNQPQHF
j_gene: TRBJ1-6; v_gene: TRBV6-4; d_gene: TRBD1; abundance: many; CDR3nt: TGTGCCAGCAGCGCCGGGACAGGGGGTAATTCACCCCTCCACTTT; CDR3aa: CASSAGTGGNSPLHF
j_gene: TRBJ2-1; v_gene: TRBV15; d_gene: .; abundance: .; CDR3nt: TGTGCCACCAGCAGAGCTCGGGGGGCAATAAATGAGCAGTTCTTC; CDR3aa: CATSRARGAINEQFF
j_gene: TRBJ2-7; v_gene: TRBV6-5; d_gene: .; abundance: .; CDR3nt: TGTGCCAGCAGTCCAGTAGCTCCCGGCTCCTACGAGCAGTACTTC; CDR3aa: CASSPVAPGSYEQYF
j_gene: TRBJ1-4; v_gene: TRBV21-1; d_gene: .; abundance: few; CDR3nt: TGTGCCAGCAGCAAAAGAGGGCACGGTTTCGTAAAACTGTTTTTT; CDR3aa: CASSKRGHGFVKLFF
j_gene: TRBJ2-7; v_gene: TRBV3-1/TRBV3-2; d_gene: TRBD2; abundance: .; CDR3nt: TGTGCCAGCAGTCCCGGGACTAGCAGCCCCTACGAGCAGTACTTC; CDR3aa: CASSPGTSSPYEQYF
j_gene: TRBJ2-5; v_gene: TRBV19; d_gene: .; abundance: .; CDR3nt: TGTGCCAGTAGTATACCAGGATTGCAAGAGACCCAGTACTTC; CDR3aa: CASSIPGLQETQYF
j_gene: TRBJ2-7; v_gene: TRBV11-2; d_gene: TRBD2; abundance: .; CDR3nt: TGTGCCAGCAGCTTAGGAGGGACTAGCACTCGAAAGGAGCAGTACTTC; CDR3aa: CASSLGGTSTRKEQYF
j_gene: TRBJ1-4; v_gene: TRBV7-6; d_gene: TRBD1; abundance: .; CDR3nt: TGTGCCAGCAGCCAGGGGGGCAGGGGTTTAGGAAAACTGTTTTTT; CDR3aa: CASSQGGRGLGKLFF
j_gene: TRBJ1-5; v_gene: TRBV19; d_gene: TRBD1; abundance: many; CDR3nt: TGTGCCAGTAGTATACCCCTCTCAAGACAGGGATCCCAGCATTTT; CDR3aa: CASSIPLSRQGSQHF
j_gene: TRBJ1-5; v_gene: TRBV28; d_gene: .; abundance: .; CDR3nt: TGTGCCAGCAAGCCGGGCAATCAGCCCCAGCATTTT; CDR3aa: CASKPGNQPQHF
j_gene: TRBJ2-3; v_gene: TRBV6-4; d_gene: .; abundance: .; CDR3nt: TGTGCCAGCAGTGCCACCACGGGGGCAGATACGCAGTATTTT; CDR3aa: CASSATTGADTQYF
j_gene: TRBJ2-7; v_gene: TRBV27; d_gene: TRBD2; abundance: .; CDR3nt: TGTGCCAGCAGAAAGCGGGAGGGTGGGGGCTACGAGCAGTACTTC; CDR3aa: CASRKREGGGYEQYF
j_gene: TRBJ2-4; v_gene: TRBV29-1; d_gene: .; abundance: .; CDR3nt: TGCAGCGTCAGGACTGGCAACATTCAGTACTTC; CDR3aa: CSVRTGNIQYF
j_gene: TRBJ1-6; v_gene: TRBV10-2; d_gene: .; abundance: .; CDR3nt: TGCGCCAGCAGTGAGTACAGGAGCTCCTATAATTCACCCCTCCACTTT; CDR3aa: CASSEYRSSYNSPLHF
j_gene: TRBJ2-2; v_gene: TRBV9; d_gene: .; abundance: few; CDR3nt: TGTGCCAGCAGCGTTCAAGCAGCGTGGGGGGATAACACCGGGGAGCTGTTTTTT; CDR3aa: CASSVQAAWGDNTGELFF
j_gene: TRBJ2-3; v_gene: TRBV9; d_gene: .; abundance: .; CDR3nt: TGTGCCAGCAGCGTCAGACAGGACAAAGATACGCAGTATTTT; CDR3aa: CASSVRQDKDTQYF
j_gene: TRBJ2-7; v_gene: TRBV9; d_gene: .; abundance: once; CDR3nt: TGTGCCAGCAGCGTAGAGGCAGGGGACACCTACGAGCAGTACTTC; CDR3aa: CASSVEAGDTYEQYF
j_gene: TRBJ2-3; v_gene: TRBV24-1; d_gene: TRBD2; abundance: .; CDR3nt: TGTGCCACCAGTGACCCCAGCGGGGGGGGGTGGGATACGCAGTATTTT; CDR3aa: CATSDPSGGGWDTQYF
j_gene: TRBJ1-5; v_gene: TRBV2; d_gene: TRBD1; abundance: .; CDR3nt: TGTGCCAGCAGTGATGGGCAACAGGGGGATGGCAATCAGCCCCAGCATTTT; CDR3aa: CASSDGQQGDGNQPQHF
j_gene: TRBJ2-5; v_gene: TRBV7-2; d_gene: TRBD2; abundance: .; CDR3nt: TGTGCCAGCAGCTTAGGACTAGCGGGGGTGTCGGAGACCCAGTACTTC; CDR3aa: CASSLGLAGVSETQYF
j_gene: TRBJ2-4; v_gene: TRBV4-3; d_gene: .; abundance: .; CDR3nt: TGCGCCAGCAGCCAAGGAACGGGAAAAAACATTCAGTACTTC; CDR3aa: CASSQGTGKNIQYF
j_gene: TRBJ2-7; v_gene: TRBV11-3; d_gene: TRBD2; abundance: .; CDR3nt: TGTGCCAGCAGCCGGGGACTAGCGGAGTCCTACGAGCAGTACTTC; CDR3aa: CASSRGLAESYEQYF
j_gene: TRBJ2-3; v_gene: TRBV10-3; d_gene: TRBD2; abundance: .; CDR3nt: TGTGCCATCAAAGCGGGACGGGACACAGATACGCAGTATTTT; CDR3aa: CAIKAGRDTDTQYF
j_gene: TRBJ1-1; v_gene: TRBV9; d_gene: TRBD1; abundance: .; CDR3nt: TGTGCCAGCAGCGTAGGGGGACAGGGCATGGAGACTGAAGCTTTCTTT; CDR3aa: CASSVGGQGMETEAFF
j_gene: TRBJ1-5; v_gene: TRBV15; d_gene: TRBD1; abundance: .; CDR3nt: TGTGCCACCAGCAGAGGGGGGGGACAGGTCAATCAGCCCCAGCATTTT; CDR3aa: CATSRGGGQVNQPQHF
j_gene: TRBJ2-7; v_gene: TRBV7-6; d_gene: TRBD1; abundance: .; CDR3nt: TGTGCCAGCAGCTGGACAGGGGGCTACGAGCAGTACTTC; CDR3aa: CASSWTGGYEQYF
j_gene: TRBJ1-5; v_gene: TRBV19; d_gene: TRBD1; abundance: few; CDR3nt: TGTGCCAGTAAACAGGGGCAAGGCAATCAGCCCCAGCATTTT; CDR3aa: CASKQGQGNQPQHF
j_gene: TRBJ1-4; v_gene: TRBV4-1; d_gene: TRBD1; abundance: .; CDR3nt: TGCGCCAGCAGCCAAGGGGGAAGGGGGCGGCATAATGAAAAACTGTTTTTT; CDR3aa: CASSQGGRGRHNEKLFF
j_gene: TRBJ2-1; v_gene: TRBV3-1/TRBV3-2; d_gene: .; abundance: .; CDR3nt: TGTGCCAGCAGCCACAGGGGGGCCTACAATGAGCAGTTCTTC; CDR3aa: CASSHRGAYNEQFF
j_gene: TRBJ2-7; v_gene: TRBV5-5; d_gene: TRBD2; abundance: .; CDR3nt: TGTGCCAGCAGCTTCAACCTGGCTAGCGGGGGCTACGAGCAGTACTTC; CDR3aa: CASSFNLASGGYEQYF
j_gene: TRBJ2-2; v_gene: TRBV30; d_gene: .; abundance: few; CDR3nt: TGTGCCTGGAGTAGGGGCCCCGGGGAGCTGTTTTTT; CDR3aa: CAWSRGPGELFF
j_gene: TRBJ2-5; v_gene: TRBV13; d_gene: TRBD2; abundance: .; CDR3nt: TGTGCCAGCAGCTTAGTGGCCCTAGCGGGGAACCAAGAGACCCAGTACTTC; CDR3aa: CASSLVALAGNQETQYF
j_gene: TRBJ1-2; v_gene: TRBV14; d_gene: TRBD1; abundance: .; CDR3nt: TGTGCCAGCAGCCACGGAGGGGGCGCGCGGGGCTATGGCTACACCTTC; CDR3aa: CASSHGGGARGYGYTF
j_gene: TRBJ1-5; v_gene: TRBV9; d_gene: .; abundance: .; CDR3nt: TGTGCCAGCAGCGTAGAGGGAGGGGAGCAGCCCCAGCATTTT; CDR3aa: CASSVEGGEQPQHF
j_gene: TRBJ2-7; v_gene: TRBV28; d_gene: TRBD2; abundance: once; CDR3nt: TGTGCCAGCAGCCCCATGGGAGGGGCAGCCTACGAGCAGTACTTC; CDR3aa: CASSPMGGAAYEQYF
j_gene: TRBJ2-1; v_gene: TRBV9; d_gene: TRBD2; abundance: .; CDR3nt: TGTGCCAGCAGCGTAGCTCCACTAGCGGGGGAGAACGAGCAGTTCTTC; CDR3aa: CASSVAPLAGENEQFF
j_gene: TRBJ1-2; v_gene: TRBV19; d_gene: TRBD1; abundance: .; CDR3nt: TGTGCCAGTAGTATTTCTCGGGACAGGGATGGCTACACCTTC; CDR3aa: CASSISRDRDGYTF
j_gene: TRBJ1-2; v_gene: TRBV7-8; d_gene: .; abundance: .; CDR3nt: TGTGCCAGCAGGGGCTTGGGGCAGGCGAACGGCTACACCTTC; CDR3aa: CASRGLGQANGYTF
j_gene: TRBJ1-2; v_gene: TRBV7-2; d_gene: .; abundance: .; CDR3nt: TGTGCCAGCAGCTTAGGTTGGGGGGACTATGGCTACACCTTC; CDR3aa: CASSLGWGDYGYTF
j_gene: TRBJ1-4; v_gene: TRBV30; d_gene: .; abundance: .; CDR3nt: TGTGCCTGGAGGAACAGGCAAACTAATGAAAAACTGTTTTTT; CDR3aa: CAWRNRQTNEKLFF
j_gene: TRBJ1-2; v_gene: TRBV10-1; d_gene: .; abundance: .; CDR3nt: TGCGCCAGCAGTGATAGCGCGCTTTATGGCTACACCTTC; CDR3aa: CASSDSALYGYTF
j_gene: TRBJ2-7; v_gene: TRBV4-1; d_gene: TRBD2; abundance: .; CDR3nt: TGCGCCAGCAGCCAAGATATTAGCGGGGAGGGTGAGCAGTACTTC; CDR3aa: CASSQDISGEGEQYF
j_gene: TRBJ1-1; v_gene: TRBV10-3; d_gene: .; abundance: .; CDR3nt: TGTGCCATCAGTGGGCCCCAGGGGATCATGAACACTGAAGCTTTCTTT; CDR3aa: CAISGPQGIMNTEAFF
j_gene: TRBJ2-1; v_gene: TRBV6-6; d_gene: TRBD2; abundance: .; CDR3nt: TGTGCCAGCAGTCCCTGGACTAGCGGGGGGAGCAAGTACAATGAGCAGTTCTTC; CDR3aa: CASSPWTSGGSKYNEQFF
j_gene: TRBJ1-5; v_gene: TRBV6-5; d_gene: TRBD1; abundance: .; CDR3nt: TGTGCCAGCAGCAGACAGGGCTATCAGCCCCAGCATTTT; CDR3aa: CASSRQGYQPQHF
j_gene: TRBJ2-5; v_gene: TRBV5-1; d_gene: .; abundance: .; CDR3nt: TGCGCCAGCAGCTCCGGTGGGGAGAAAGAGACCCAGTACTTC; CDR3aa: CASSSGGEKETQYF
j_gene: TRBJ2-2; v_gene: TRBV27; d_gene: TRBD2; abundance: .; CDR3nt: TGTGCCAGCAGTTTCGGACTAGGAGGGGCCGGGGAGCTGTTTTTT; CDR3aa: CASSFGLGGAGELFF
j_gene: TRBJ2-7; v_gene: TRBV7-3; d_gene: .; abundance: once; CDR3nt: TGTGCCAGCAGCTCCCCCTACGGGGGCGAGCAGTACTTC; CDR3aa: CASSSPYGGEQYF
j_gene: TRBJ1-1; v_gene: TRBV5-6; d_gene: .; abundance: .; CDR3nt: TGTGCCAGCACCCTCGGAGACCAGGGCGGCACTGAAGCTTTCTTT; CDR3aa: CASTLGDQGGTEAFF
j_gene: TRBJ2-7; v_gene: TRBV9; d_gene: .; abundance: .; CDR3nt: TGTGCCAGCAGCACAGCCTCGTGGGAGCAGTACTTC; CDR3aa: CASSTASWEQYF